This T cell receptor beta chain was observed in a study of cytotoxic CD8 clonotypes in ibrutinib-treated CLL. Study-wide background: Response specimens were obtained following a median treatment duration of approximately 12 months, with a range of 6 to 36. Overall study findings and caveats: At ibrutinib response, clonality increased, and at progression it declined back toward baseline. Sample timing was unmatched between remission and later-progressing patients; lymph nodes unstudied.

Trimming left V 11 bases short and J 1 base short, with 14 bases between. The V gene's germline CDR1 is MNHNS and CDR2 SASEGT. There are 13 residues in the CDR3. TCRdb keeps only in-frame clones here, not all; method: immunoSEQ multiplex PCR. The repertoire holds more than 200,000 clones, with 60% to 75% as singletons. A word on this clone: Its antigen is as yet unknown.

V and J are TRBV6-1 and TRBJ2-5, with a possible D match to TRBD1 (6 bases). This specimen was PBMCs, taken after 24 months of ibrutinib treatment. The TCR was taken from a human donor with chronic lymphocytic leukemia. In DNA form, the CDR3 reads TGTGCCGGAAGACGACAGGTCCAAGAGACCCAGTACTTC. Its translation: CAGRRQVQETQYF.